The 32 T cell receptor beta chains presented below share a single source sample, sequenced in a study of healthy donors' naive CD4 and CD8 T cells. TCR libraries were built from about 500 ng of total RNA by linear amplification. A single record per CDR3 protein comes from TCRdb applying MiXCR to the reads. Among roughly 200,000 distinct CDR3 sequences listed, 65% to 75% were seen once. Sequenced: naive CD4+ and CD8+ T cells sorted from blood, pooled from several donors. The receptor set was obtained from a pool of human donors in good health; the sample pools cells from several healthy donors.

This chain links TRBV29-1 with TRBJ2-2, with D possibly being TRBD1 (5 bases). From germline, CDR1 is SQVTM and CDR2 ANQGSEA. This CDR3 has 14 amino acids. Trimming removed 4 bases at V and 2 bases at J, with 11 bases between. In DNA, the CDR3 is TGCAGCGTTGGCTTGACAGTCAACACCGGGGAGCTGTTTTTT. Its protein product is CSVGLTVNTGELFF.

This clonotype was seen once. The chain uses TRBV5-6 and TRBJ2-7; D not certain. The CDR3 sequence is 12 residues long. Germline V lookup: CDR1 SGHDT, CDR2 YYEEEE. V lost 1 base to trimming and J lost 6 bases, with 8 bases between them. The CDR3 loop is CASSLFDREQYF. DNA for the CDR3: TGTGCCAGCAGCTTGTTCGATCGCGAGCAGTACTTC.

This clonotype showed up just a few times. This sequence joins TRBV19 and TRBJ2-7; the D gene is possibly TRBD2 (6 bases). From germline, CDR1 is LNHDA and CDR2 SQIVND (reference sequence). The V gene lost 3 bases and the J gene lost 3 bases, with 15 bases spanning the gap. The CDR3 is made up of 15 amino acids. In DNA, the CDR3 is TGTGCCAGTAGTATGGGGTCGGGAGCAAACTACGAGCAGTACTTC. It specifies CASSMGSGANYEQYF.

The genes are TRBV20-1 and TRBJ1-5, with unresolved D. V shed 2 bases and J shed 4 bases, with 9 bases lying between them. The germline V gene has CDR1 DFQATT and CDR2 SNEGSKA (reference sequence). The CDR3 covers 13 residues. CDR3: CSARRAVNQPQHF. CDR3 nucleotide sequence: TGCAGTGCTAGAAGGGCCGTTAATCAGCCCCAGCATTTT.

The chain links TRBV11-2 to TRBJ2-5; the D is unclear. Germline CDR1 and CDR2: SGHAT and FQNNGV. The CDR3 extends over 15 amino acids. V was cut by 5 bases and J by 5 bases, with 18 bases left in between. CDR3 sequence (DNA): TGTGCCAGCAGCGAGCAGGCTACCGTCGGGGAGACCCAGTACTTC. It encodes CASSEQATVGETQYF.

The chain joins TRBV29-1 to TRBJ1-3; D is ambiguous. Germline V gene sequence: CDR1 SQVTM, CDR2 ANQGSEA. The CDR3 covers 19 residues. Trimming cost V 0 bases and J 2 bases, with 23 bases left between them. Written as DNA, the CDR3 is TGCAGCGTTGAAGATCGGGCCAGCTCCACCTCTATGCCTGGAAACACCATATATTTT. This translates into CSVEDRASSTSMPGNTIYF.

The rearrangement uses TRBV19 and TRBJ2-2; D is unclear. From germline, CDR1 is LNHDA and CDR2 SQIVND (reference sequence). Trimming removed 4 bases from V and 3 bases from J, with 3 bases in between. The CDR3 consists of 12 residues. Here the CDR3 DNA reads TGTGCCAGTAGTAAGGACACCGGGGAGCTGTTTTTT. Translation: CASSKDTGELFF.

This sequence joins TRBV11-3 and TRBJ2-4; D is possibly TRBD1 (6 bases). Germline CDR1 reads SGHNT; CDR2 reads YENEEA. The V end lost 6 bases, the J end lost 0 bases, and 18 bases lay between the germline ends. The CDR3 has 17 amino acids. The CDR3 DNA sequence: TGTGCCAGCAGGCCCAGTGGGGGCGGCCTAGCCAAAAACATTCAGTACTTC. Amino acid sequence: CASRPSGGGLAKNIQYF.

With respect to this clonotype: The germline gene is not matched at one end of the junction; a read error may be the cause. The rearrangement joins TRBV6-5 to TRBJ1-2; 8 bases are a match to TRBD1. This CDR3 region has 14 residues. Germline V gene data show CDR1 as MNHEY and CDR2 as SVGAGI. This CDR3 reads CASSWTGLDYGYTF. DNA of the CDR3: TGTGCCAGCAGCTGGACAGGGTTGGACTATGGCTACACCTTT.

CDR3 sequence (DNA): TGCAGCGTTGAACTGTTCCAGCAGGATACGCAGTATTTT. As protein: CSVELFQQDTQYF. The chain employs TRBV29-1 and TRBJ2-3; no clear D. The ends were cut back, 2 bases at V and 6 bases at J, with 12 bases in the middle. This CDR3 is built from 13 residues. Germline loops: CDR1 SQVTM, CDR2 ANQGSEA.

The rearrangement uses TRBV30 and TRBJ2-3; no firm D call. The germline CDR1 and CDR2 sequences are GTSNPN and SVGIG (reference sequence). Trimming left V 3 bases short and J 4 bases short, with 17 bases between. The CDR3 sequence is 15 residues long. The CDR3 region is CAWSVASSFADTQYF. CDR3 nucleotide sequence: TGTGCCTGGAGCGTCGCATCTAGTTTTGCAGATACGCAGTATTTT.

This clonotype was recorded once. V usage is TRBV11-1 and J usage is TRBJ2-1; possible D gene TRBD2, 6 bases. CDR1 is SGHAT, CDR2 FQDESV, per germline (reference sequence). V lost 2 bases to trimming and J lost 6 bases, with 20 bases between them. The CDR3 consists of 17 residues. CDR3 coding DNA: TGTGCCAGCAGCTTATCCTCCTTGGGTCTAGCGCTCAATGAGCAGTTCTTC. Protein: CASSLSSLGLALNEQFF.

V gene TRBV6-5 combines with J gene TRBJ2-3; TRBD2 might be the D (7 bases). V was trimmed by 4 bases and J by 4 bases, leaving 21 bases between them. Germline V gene lookup returns CDR1 MNHEY and CDR2 SVGAGI. This CDR3 has 17 amino acids. Written as DNA, the CDR3 is TGTGCCAGCAGTTCCCTCGGCGGGGGCCCGCGAGCAGATACGCAGTATTTT. Its protein product is CASSSLGGGPRADTQYF.

This chain's CDR3 is CASSLTGITYEQYV. The CDR3 region has the DNA TGTGCCAGCAGCCTTACAGGGATAACCTACGAGCAGTACGTC. This rearrangement joins TRBV6-6 to TRBJ2-7; D is perhaps TRBD1 (6 bases). V lost 6 bases, J lost 2 bases, and 14 bases lay in between. This CDR3 has 14 residues. Germline lookup yields CDR1 MNHNY and CDR2 SVGAGI (reference sequence).

CDR3 sequence reads: CASSIVAGGSYEQYF. DNA of the CDR3: TGTGCCAGTAGTATAGTGGCGGGAGGCTCCTACGAGCAGTACTTC. The chain recombines TRBV19 with TRBJ2-7; TRBD2 aligns across 8 bases. J was trimmed by 0 bases and V by 1 base; bases with no gene match: 2. Germline V CDR1 and CDR2: LNHDA, SQIVND (reference sequence). CDR3 length: 15 amino acids. The full variable domain, completed using reference TRBV19 and TRBJ2-7, is DGGITQSPKYLFRKEGQNVTLSCEQNLNHDAMYWYRQDPGQGLRLIYYSQIVNDFQKGDIAEGYSVSREKKESFPLTVTSAQKNPTAFYLCASSIVAGGSYEQYFGPGTRLTVT.

The chain links TRBV29-1 to TRBJ2-7, with D tentatively TRBD2 (5 bases). Trimming took off 5 bases at V and 6 bases at J, with 14 bases between the two ends. Germline V gene lookup returns CDR1 SQVTM and CDR2 ANQGSEA. CDR3 size: 12 residues. CDR3 in DNA: TGCAGCGTTAGGCTAGCTGGAATCGAGCAGTACTTC. Its translation is CSVRLAGIEQYF.

This chain uses TRBV7-2 with TRBJ1-2, with TRBD1 as a possible D gene (6 bases). The CDR3 is 15 residues long. V was trimmed by 3 bases and J by 0 bases, leaving 11 bases between them. Germline V lookup: CDR1 SGHTA, CDR2 FQGNSA. The CDR3 is CASSFQGPANYGYTF. In nucleotides, the CDR3 is TGTGCCAGCAGCTTCCAGGGGCCAGCTAACTATGGCTACACCTTC.

This clonotype was seen more than once but under ten times. The CDR3 loop is CASLTRLDFTDTQYF. CDR3 nucleotides: TGTGCCAGCCTAACCCGACTAGACTTCACAGATACGCAGTATTTT. This sequence joins TRBV6-6 and TRBJ2-3, with a tentative D call TRBD2 (6 bases). V gave up 8 bases and J gave up 2 bases, with 17 bases separating them. Per the germline V gene, CDR1 is MNHNY and CDR2 is SVGAGI (reference sequence). CDR3 length: 15 residues.

This clonotype has more than one count but fewer than ten. This chain connects TRBV29-1 to TRBJ2-1; 15 nucleotides align to TRBD2. Germline V gene data show CDR1 as SQVTM and CDR2 as ANQGSEA. V shed 6 bases and J 0 bases; nucleotides not matched to a gene: 9. This CDR3 is built from 18 residues. CDR3 in DNA: TGCAGCGTCGTGGGACTAGCGGGGGGCCGCCACTCCTACAATGAGCAGTTCTTC. Encoded protein: CSVVGLAGGRHSYNEQFF.

This clonotype was detected once. V usage is TRBV6-2 or TRBV6-3 and J usage is TRBJ1-5, with TRBD1 as a possible D gene (5 bases). The CDR3 consists of 14 residues. Trimming removed 5 bases at V and 8 bases at J, with 16 bases between. The germline V gene encodes CDR1 MNHEY and CDR2 SVGEGT. DNA of the CDR3: TGTGCCAGCAGTCCTAGTCCCCGAGGGGAGCCCCAGCATTTT. Its protein is CASSPSPRGEPQHF.

CDR3 sequence (DNA): TGTGCCAGCAGCTCGTCAAATGAGCAGTTCTTC. Amino acid sequence: CASSSSNEQFF. The chain carries TRBV7-8 and TRBJ2-1; D remains unclear. The CDR3 length is 11 residues. Looked up from germline, CDR1 is SGHVS and CDR2 is FQNEAQ. Trimming removed 4 bases at V and 7 bases at J, with 5 bases between.

This clonotype was seen a handful of times. The V call is TRBV20-1, the J call TRBJ2-5, with TRBD2 matching over 12 bases. Germline V gene data show CDR1 as DFQATT and CDR2 as SNEGSKA (reference sequence). V shed 3 bases, J shed 5 bases, and the junction held 7 bases outside the gene matches. This CDR3 has 15 amino acids. DNA of the CDR3: TGCAGTGCTAGTACTAGCGGGAGGTTATGGGAGACCCAGTACTTC. This codes for CSASTSGRLWETQYF.

The chain recombines TRBV6-1 with TRBJ2-7; TRBD2 agrees at 12 bases. Germline V gene sequence: CDR1 MNHNS, CDR2 SASEGT. J gave up 4 bases and V 5 bases, and 9 bases lay outside the gene matches. The CDR3 spans 16 residues. The CDR3 nucleotides are TGTGCCAGCAGTTACTCCAGACTAGCGGGGGTGTACGAGCAGTACTTC. Protein: CASSYSRLAGVYEQYF.

This clonotype was seen a few times. This rearrangement joins TRBV14 to TRBJ1-6, with unresolved D. In germline, CDR1 is SGHDN, CDR2 FVKESK. The CDR3 runs 14 residues. The V end lost 2 bases, the J end lost 4 bases, and 6 bases lay between the germline ends. The CDR3 region is CASSQSGYNSPLHF. The CDR3 nucleotides are TGTGCCAGCAGCCAAAGTGGGTATAATTCACCCCTCCACTTT.

V gene TRBV29-1 combines with J gene TRBJ1-1, with D possibly matching TRBD1 (5 bases). The CDR3 totals 14 residues. The germline gives CDR1 SQVTM, CDR2 ANQGSEA. Trimming cost V 6 bases and J 4 bases, with 18 bases left between them. In DNA, the CDR3 is TGCAGCGTCCCCGGGGCGGGTAGGAGCACTGAAGCTTTCTTT. It is translated as CSVPGAGRSTEAFF.

The chain couples TRBV29-1 to TRBJ1-2; D unclear. V was trimmed by 3 bases and J by 1 base, leaving 9 bases between them. There are 13 residues in the CDR3. CDR1 and CDR2 (germline): SQVTM, ANQGSEA. The CDR3 region is CSVDGRLNYGYTF. The CDR3 DNA is TGCAGCGTTGACGGACGGCTTAACTATGGCTACACCTTC.

CDR3 residues: CASSSRDRGLVGNTEAFF. DNA of the CDR3: TGTGCCAGCAGTTCGCGGGACAGGGGGCTAGTGGGGAACACTGAAGCTTTCTTT. V is TRBV27 and J is TRBJ1-1, with 12 nucleotides matching TRBD1. The germline CDR1 and CDR2 sequences are MNHEY and SMNVEV (reference sequence). The V segment lost 4 bases and the J segment 1 base; nucleotides outside the gene matches: 10. CDR3 length equals 18 residues.

In its sample, this clonotype was seen once. The chain employs TRBV12-3 or TRBV12-4 and TRBJ2-4; TRBD1 might be the D (6 bases). Trimming took 5 bases from V and 8 from J, leaving 16 bases between them. This CDR3 contains 14 residues. CDR3 nucleotide sequence: TGTGCCAGCAGTGGACAGATTGGGTTGGACATTCAGTACTTC. Encoded protein: CASSGQIGLDIQYF.

The CDR3 protein is CSARRLAAYNEQFF. The CDR3 nucleotides read TGCAGTGCTAGGCGACTAGCGGCCTACAATGAGCAGTTCTTC. The gene calls are TRBV20-1 and TRBJ2-1; 9 bases are shared with TRBD2. J lost 2 bases, V lost 3 bases, and 2 bases had no gene match. Germline CDR1 and CDR2: DFQATT and SNEGSKA (reference sequence). This CDR3 comprises 14 residues.

The chain combines TRBV27 with TRBJ1-5; 8 positions match TRBD1. The CDR3 runs to 17 residues. The V segment lost 0 bases and the J segment 6 bases; nucleotides outside the gene matches: 10. The germline V gene has CDR1 MNHEY and CDR2 SMNVEV (reference sequence). In nucleotides, the CDR3 is TGTGCCAGCAGTTTATCATTCGCAGGGGGCGTTGGTCAGCCCCAGCATTTT. It encodes CASSLSFAGGVGQPQHF.

V gene TRBV27 combines with J gene TRBJ1-5; D might be TRBD1 (6 bases). The J call may be in error: the DNA end matches TRBJ2-3 better. This CDR3 region has 14 residues. Germline V CDR1 and CDR2: MNHEY, SMNVEV (reference sequence). The CDR3 nucleotides read TGTGCCAGCAGTCCAAGGGGGATCAATCAGCCCCAGTATTTT. This gives the protein CASSPRGINQPQYF.

CDR3 nucleotide sequence: TGTGCCAGTAGCTTACAGGGGTGGACTGAAGCTTTCTTT. Translation: CASSLQGWTEAFF. The chain has TRBV19 and TRBJ1-1, with 7 bases identical to TRBD1. Germline CDR1 LNHDA, CDR2 SQIVND (reference sequence). The length of the CDR3 is 13 residues. J was trimmed by 5 bases and V by 6 bases; bases with no gene match: 6.